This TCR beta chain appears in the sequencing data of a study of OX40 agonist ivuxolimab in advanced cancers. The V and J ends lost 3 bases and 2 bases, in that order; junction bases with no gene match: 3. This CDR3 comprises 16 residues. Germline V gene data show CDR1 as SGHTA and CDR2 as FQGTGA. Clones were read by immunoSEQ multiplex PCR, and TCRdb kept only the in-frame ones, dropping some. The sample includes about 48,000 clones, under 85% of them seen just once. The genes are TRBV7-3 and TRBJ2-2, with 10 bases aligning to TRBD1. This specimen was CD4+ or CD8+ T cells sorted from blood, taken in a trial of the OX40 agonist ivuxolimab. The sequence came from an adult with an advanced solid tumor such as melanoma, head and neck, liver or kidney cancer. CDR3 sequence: CASSLRTGGNTGELFF. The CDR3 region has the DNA TGTGCCAGCAGCTTGAGGACAGGGGGTAACACCGGGGAGCTGTTTTTT.